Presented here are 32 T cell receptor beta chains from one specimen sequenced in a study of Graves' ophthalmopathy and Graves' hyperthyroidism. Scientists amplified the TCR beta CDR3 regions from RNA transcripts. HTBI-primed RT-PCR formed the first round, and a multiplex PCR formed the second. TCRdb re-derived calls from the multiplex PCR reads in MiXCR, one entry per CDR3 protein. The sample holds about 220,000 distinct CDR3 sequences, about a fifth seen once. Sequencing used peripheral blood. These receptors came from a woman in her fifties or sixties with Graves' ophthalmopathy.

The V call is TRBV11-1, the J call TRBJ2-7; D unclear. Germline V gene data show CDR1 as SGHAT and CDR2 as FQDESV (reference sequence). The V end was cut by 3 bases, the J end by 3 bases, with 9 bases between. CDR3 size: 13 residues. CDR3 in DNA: TGTGCCAGCAGCTTGAGGCAGTACTACGAGCAGTACTTC. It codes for CASSLRQYYEQYF.

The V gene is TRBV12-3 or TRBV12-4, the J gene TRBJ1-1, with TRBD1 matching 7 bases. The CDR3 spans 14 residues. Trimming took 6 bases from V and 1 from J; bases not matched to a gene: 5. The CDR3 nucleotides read TGTGCCAGCAGACCGGGACAGACGAACACTGAAGCTTTCTTT. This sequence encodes CASRPGQTNTEAFF.

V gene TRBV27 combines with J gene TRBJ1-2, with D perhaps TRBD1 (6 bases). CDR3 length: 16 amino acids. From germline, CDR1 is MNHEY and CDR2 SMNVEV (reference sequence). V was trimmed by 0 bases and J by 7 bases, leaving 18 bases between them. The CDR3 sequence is CASSLSEDAGVGGYTF. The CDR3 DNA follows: TGTGCCAGCAGTTTATCGGAAGATGCAGGGGTGGGTGGCTACACCTTC.

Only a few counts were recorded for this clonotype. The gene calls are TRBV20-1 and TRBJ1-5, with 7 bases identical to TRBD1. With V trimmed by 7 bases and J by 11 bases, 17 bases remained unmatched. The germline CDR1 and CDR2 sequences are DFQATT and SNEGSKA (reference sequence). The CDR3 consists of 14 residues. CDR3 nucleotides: TGCAGTGGATCTCAGGGGGGACAATCAGGGGCCCAGCATTTT. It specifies CSGSQGGQSGAQHF.

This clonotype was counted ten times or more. CDR3 region: CASRDNEAHGYTF. The CDR3 nucleotides are TGTGCCAGTAGGGACAATGAGGCCCATGGCTACACCTTC. The rearrangement links TRBV19 to TRBJ1-2; maybe TRBD1 (5 bases). The germline V gene encodes CDR1 LNHDA and CDR2 SQIVND (reference sequence). The CDR3 has 13 residues. V was trimmed by 6 bases and J by 6 bases, leaving 14 bases between them.

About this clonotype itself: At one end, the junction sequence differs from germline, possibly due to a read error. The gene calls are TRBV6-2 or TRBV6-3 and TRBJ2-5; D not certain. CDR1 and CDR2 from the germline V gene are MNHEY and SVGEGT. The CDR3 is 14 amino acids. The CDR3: CASGYTQVQEPQYF. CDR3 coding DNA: TGTGCCAGCGGTTACACCCAGGTCCAAGAGCCCCAGTACTTC.

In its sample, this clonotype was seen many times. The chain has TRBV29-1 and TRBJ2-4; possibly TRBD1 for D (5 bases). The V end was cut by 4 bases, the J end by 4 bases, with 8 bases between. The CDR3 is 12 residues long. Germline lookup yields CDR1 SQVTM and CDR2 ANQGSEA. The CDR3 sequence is CSVGQGKNIQYF. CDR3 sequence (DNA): TGCAGCGTTGGGCAGGGAAAAAACATTCAGTACTTC. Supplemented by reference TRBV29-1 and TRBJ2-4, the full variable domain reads SAVISQKPSRDICQRGTSLTIQCQVDSQVTMMFWYRQQPGQSLTLIATANQGSEATYESGFVIDKFPISRPNLTFSTLTVSNMSPEDSSIYLCSVGQGKNIQYFGAGTRLSVL.

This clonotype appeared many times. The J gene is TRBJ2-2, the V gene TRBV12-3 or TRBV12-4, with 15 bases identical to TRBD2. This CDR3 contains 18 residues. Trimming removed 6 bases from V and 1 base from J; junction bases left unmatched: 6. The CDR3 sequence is CASRSGLAGGMNTGELFF. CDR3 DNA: TGTGCCAGCAGGTCGGGACTAGCGGGAGGTATGAACACCGGGGAGCTGTTTTTT.

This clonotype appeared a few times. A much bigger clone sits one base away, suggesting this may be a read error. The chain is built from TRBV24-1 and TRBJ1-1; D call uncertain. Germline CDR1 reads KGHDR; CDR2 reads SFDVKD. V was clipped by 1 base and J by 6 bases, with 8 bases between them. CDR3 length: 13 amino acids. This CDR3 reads CATSDFWGAEAFF. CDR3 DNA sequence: TGTGCCACCAGTGATTTTTGGGGAGCTGAAGCTTTCTTT.

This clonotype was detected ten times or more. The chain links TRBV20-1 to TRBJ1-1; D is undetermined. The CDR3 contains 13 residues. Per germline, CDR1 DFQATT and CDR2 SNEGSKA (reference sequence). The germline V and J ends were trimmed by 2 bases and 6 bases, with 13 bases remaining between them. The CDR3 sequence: CSARRQYSAEAFF. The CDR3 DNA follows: TGCAGTGCTAGACGTCAATACAGCGCTGAAGCTTTCTTT.

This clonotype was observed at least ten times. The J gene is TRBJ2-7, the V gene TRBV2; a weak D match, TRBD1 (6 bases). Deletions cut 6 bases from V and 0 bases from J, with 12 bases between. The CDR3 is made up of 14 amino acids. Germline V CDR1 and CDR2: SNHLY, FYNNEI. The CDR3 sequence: CASRTDRISYEQYF. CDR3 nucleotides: TGTGCCAGCAGAACTGACAGGATCTCCTACGAGCAGTACTTC.

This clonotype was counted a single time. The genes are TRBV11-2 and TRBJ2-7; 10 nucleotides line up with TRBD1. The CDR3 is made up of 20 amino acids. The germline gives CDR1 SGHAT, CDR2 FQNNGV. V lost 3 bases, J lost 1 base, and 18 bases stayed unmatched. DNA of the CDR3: TGTGCCAGCAGCTTCAGACAGGGGGCGACTAGCGCGTTTGTTTCCTACGAGCAGTACTTC. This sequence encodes CASSFRQGATSAFVSYEQYF.

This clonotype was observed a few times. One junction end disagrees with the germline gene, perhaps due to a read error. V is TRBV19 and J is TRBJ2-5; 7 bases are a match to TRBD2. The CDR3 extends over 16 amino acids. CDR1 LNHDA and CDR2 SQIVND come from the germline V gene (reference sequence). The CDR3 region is CVSSAVLAGESETQYF. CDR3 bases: TGTGTCAGTAGTGCGGTCCTTGCGGGAGAGTCGGAGACCCAGTACTTC.

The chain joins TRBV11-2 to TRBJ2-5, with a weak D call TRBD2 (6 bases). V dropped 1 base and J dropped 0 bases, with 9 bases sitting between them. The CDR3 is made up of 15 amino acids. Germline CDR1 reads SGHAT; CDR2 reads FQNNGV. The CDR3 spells CASSLGDLDQETQYF. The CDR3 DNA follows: TGTGCCAGCAGCTTAGGGGACTTAGACCAAGAGACCCAGTACTTC.

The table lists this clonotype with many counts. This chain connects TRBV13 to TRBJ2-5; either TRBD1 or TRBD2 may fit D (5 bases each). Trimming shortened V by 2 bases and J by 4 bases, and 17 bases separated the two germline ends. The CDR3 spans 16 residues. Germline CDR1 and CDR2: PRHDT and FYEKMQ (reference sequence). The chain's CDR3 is CASSLSGGGDRETQYF. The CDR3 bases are TGTGCCAGCAGCTTAAGTGGGGGTGGGGATCGAGAGACCCAGTACTTC.

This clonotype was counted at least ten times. The CDR3 nucleotides read TGTGCCAGCAGGGACAGGGGGCGCGGATCCACACCCCTCCACTTT. This codes for CASRDRGRGSTPLHF. This chain links TRBV28 with TRBJ1-6, with 11 bases fitting TRBD1. Germline V gene sequence: CDR1 MDHEN, CDR2 SYDVKM. This CDR3 spans 15 amino acids. Unmatched junction bases numbered 9, after V lost 6 bases and J lost 11 bases.

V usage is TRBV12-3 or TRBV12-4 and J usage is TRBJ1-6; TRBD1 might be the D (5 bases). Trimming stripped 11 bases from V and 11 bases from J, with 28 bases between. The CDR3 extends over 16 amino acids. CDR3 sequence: CAVPRDSGTLGPPLHF. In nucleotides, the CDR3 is TGTGCCGTCCCCCGGGACTCCGGAACCCTAGGGCCACCCCTCCACTTT.

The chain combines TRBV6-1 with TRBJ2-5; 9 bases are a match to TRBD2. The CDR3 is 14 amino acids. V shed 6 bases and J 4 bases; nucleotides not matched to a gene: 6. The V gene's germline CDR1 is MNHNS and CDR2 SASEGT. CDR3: CASRPGLAVETQYF. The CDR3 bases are TGTGCCAGCAGACCGGGACTAGCAGTAGAGACCCAGTACTTC.

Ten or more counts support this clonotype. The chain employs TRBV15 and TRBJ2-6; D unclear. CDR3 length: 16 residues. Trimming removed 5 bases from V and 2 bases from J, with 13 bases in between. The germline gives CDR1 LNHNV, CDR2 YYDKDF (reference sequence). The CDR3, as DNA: TGTGCCACCAGCGAAGGCCCCGGCCCTGGGGCCAACGTCCTGACTTTC. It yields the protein CATSEGPGPGANVLTF.

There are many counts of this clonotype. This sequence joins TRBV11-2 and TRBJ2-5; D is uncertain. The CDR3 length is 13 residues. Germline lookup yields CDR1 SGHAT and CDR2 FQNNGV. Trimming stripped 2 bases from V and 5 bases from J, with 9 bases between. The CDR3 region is CASSLSPAETQYF. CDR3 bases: TGTGCCAGCAGCTTATCCCCAGCCGAGACCCAGTACTTC.

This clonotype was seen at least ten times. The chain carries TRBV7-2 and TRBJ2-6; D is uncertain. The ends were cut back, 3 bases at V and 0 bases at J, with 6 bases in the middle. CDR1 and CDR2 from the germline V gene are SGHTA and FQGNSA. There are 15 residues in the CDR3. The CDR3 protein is CASSLFSSGANVLTF. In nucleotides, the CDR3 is TGTGCCAGCAGCTTGTTTTCCTCTGGGGCCAACGTCCTGACTTTC.

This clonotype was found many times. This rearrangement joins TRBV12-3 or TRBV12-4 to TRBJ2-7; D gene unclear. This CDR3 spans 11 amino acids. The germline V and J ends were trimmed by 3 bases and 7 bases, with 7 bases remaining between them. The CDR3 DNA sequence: TGTGCCAGCAGTTTGGAGTGGGAGCAGTACTTC. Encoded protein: CASSLEWEQYF.

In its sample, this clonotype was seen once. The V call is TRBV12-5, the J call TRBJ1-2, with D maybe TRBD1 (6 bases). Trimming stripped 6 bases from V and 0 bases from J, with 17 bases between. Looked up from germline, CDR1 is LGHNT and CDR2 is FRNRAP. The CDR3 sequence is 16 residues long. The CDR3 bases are TGTGCTAGTGGACGCGAAGGGGGGTTCGCTAACTATGGCTACACCTTC. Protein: CASGREGGFANYGYTF. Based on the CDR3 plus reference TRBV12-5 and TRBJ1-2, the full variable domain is DARVTQTPRHKVTEMGQEVTMRCQPILGHNTVFWYRQTMMQGLELLAYFRNRAPLDDSGMPKDRFSAEMPDATLATLKIQPSEPRDSAVYFCASGREGGFANYGYTFGSGTRLTVV.

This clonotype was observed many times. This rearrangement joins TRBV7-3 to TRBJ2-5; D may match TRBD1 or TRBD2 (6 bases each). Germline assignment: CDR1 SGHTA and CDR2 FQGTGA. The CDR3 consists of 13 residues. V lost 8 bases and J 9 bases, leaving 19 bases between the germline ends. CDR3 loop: CASHWRGCWAQYF. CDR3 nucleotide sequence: TGTGCCAGCCATTGGAGGGGGTGTTGGGCCCAGTACTTC.

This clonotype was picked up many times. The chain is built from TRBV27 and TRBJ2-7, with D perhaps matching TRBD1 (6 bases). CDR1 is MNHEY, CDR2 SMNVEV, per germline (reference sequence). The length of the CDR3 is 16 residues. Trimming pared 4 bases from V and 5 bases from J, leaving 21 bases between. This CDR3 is CASSSLVQGGGDEQYF. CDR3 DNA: TGTGCCAGCAGTTCCCTTGTGCAGGGTGGGGGCGACGAGCAGTACTTC.

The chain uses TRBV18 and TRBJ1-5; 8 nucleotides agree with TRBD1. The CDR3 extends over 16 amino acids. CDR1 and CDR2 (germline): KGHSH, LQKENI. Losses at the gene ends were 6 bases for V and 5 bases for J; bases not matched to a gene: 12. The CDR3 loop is CASSRLGTGTDQPQHF. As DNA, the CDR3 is TGTGCCAGCTCTCGTTTAGGGACAGGCACCGATCAGCCCCAGCATTTT.

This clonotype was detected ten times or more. CDR3 residues: CASSGWMGSGSYEQYF. The CDR3 DNA reads as TGTGCCAGCAGCGGATGGATGGGTAGCGGGAGCTACGAGCAGTACTTC. The V gene is TRBV11-2, the J gene TRBJ2-7; 9 positions agree with TRBD2. The germline V gene has CDR1 SGHAT and CDR2 FQNNGV. The junction had 11 bases not matched to a gene; V was cut back by 5 bases and J by 3 bases. This CDR3 contains 16 residues. The full variable domain, completed using reference TRBV11-2 and TRBJ2-7, is EAGVAQSPRYKIIEKRQSVAFWCNPISGHATLYWYQQILGQGPKLLIQFQNNGVVDDSQLPKDRFSAERLKGVDSTLKIQPAKLEDSAVYLCASSGWMGSGSYEQYFGPGTRLTVT.

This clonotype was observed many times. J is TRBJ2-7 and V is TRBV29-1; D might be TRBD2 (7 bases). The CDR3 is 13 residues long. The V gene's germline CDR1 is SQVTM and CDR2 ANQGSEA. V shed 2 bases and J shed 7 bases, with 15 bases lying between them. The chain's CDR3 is CSVERTSRGEQYF. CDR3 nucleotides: TGCAGCGTTGAAAGGACTAGTAGGGGGGAGCAGTACTTC.

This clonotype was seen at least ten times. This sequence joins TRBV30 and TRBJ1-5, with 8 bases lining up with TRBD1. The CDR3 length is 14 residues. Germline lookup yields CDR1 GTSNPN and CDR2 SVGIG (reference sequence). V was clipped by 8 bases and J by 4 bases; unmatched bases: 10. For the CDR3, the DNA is TGTGCCAGTACAGGCGGACAGGGAAATCAGCCCCAGCATTTT. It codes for CASTGGQGNQPQHF.

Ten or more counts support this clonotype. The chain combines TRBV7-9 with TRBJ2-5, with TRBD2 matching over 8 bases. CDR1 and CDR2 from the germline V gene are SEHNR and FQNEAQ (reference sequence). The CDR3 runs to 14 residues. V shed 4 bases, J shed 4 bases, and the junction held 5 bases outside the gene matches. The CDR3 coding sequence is TGTGCCAGCAGCTATAGCGGGACCCCAGAGACCCAGTACTTC. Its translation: CASSYSGTPETQYF.

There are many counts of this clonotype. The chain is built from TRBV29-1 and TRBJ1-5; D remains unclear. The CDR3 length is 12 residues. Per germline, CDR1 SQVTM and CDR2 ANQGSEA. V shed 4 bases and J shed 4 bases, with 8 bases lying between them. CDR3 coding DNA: TGCAGCGTTGGGTCAGTTAATCAGCCCCAGCATTTT. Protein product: CSVGSVNQPQHF.

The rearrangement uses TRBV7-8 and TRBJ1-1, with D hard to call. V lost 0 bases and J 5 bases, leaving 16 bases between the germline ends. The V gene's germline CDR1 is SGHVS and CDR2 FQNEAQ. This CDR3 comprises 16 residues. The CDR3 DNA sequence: TGTGCCAGCAGCTTAGCCGCTGCGGGGATGGAGACTGAAGCTTTCTTT. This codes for CASSLAAAGMETEAFF.